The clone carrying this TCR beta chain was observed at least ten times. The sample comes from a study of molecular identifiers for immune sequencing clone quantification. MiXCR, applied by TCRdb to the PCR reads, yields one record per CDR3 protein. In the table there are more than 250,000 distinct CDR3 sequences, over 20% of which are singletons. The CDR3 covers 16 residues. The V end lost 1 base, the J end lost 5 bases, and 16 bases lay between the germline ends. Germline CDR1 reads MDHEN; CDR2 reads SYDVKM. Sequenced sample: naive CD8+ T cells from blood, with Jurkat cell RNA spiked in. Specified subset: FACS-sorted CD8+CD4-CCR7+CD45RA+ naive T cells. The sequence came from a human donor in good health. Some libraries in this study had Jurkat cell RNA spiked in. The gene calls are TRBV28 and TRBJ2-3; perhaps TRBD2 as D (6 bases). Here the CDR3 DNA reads TGTGCCAGCAGTTTATCCGGGACTCTGGGTGTAGATACGCAGTATTTT. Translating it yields CASSLSGTLGVDTQYF.